This entry lists 13 T cell receptor beta chains sequenced from one sample in a study of identical twins. One entry per CDR3 protein results from TCRdb running MiXCR on the 5' RACE reads. The sample holds more than 1.5 million distinct CDR3 sequences; around a third are singletons and the top ten take 0.25% to 0.3%. Sequencing input: cord blood. These receptors came from a newborn girl in good health.

V usage is TRBV20-1 and J usage is TRBJ2-1; TRBD2 aligns across 10 bases. The end of the DNA fits TRBJ2-7 better, so the J call may be wrong. CDR3 size: 15 residues. The germline gives CDR1 DFQATT, CDR2 SNEGSKA (reference sequence). The CDR3 coding sequence is TGCAGTGCTAGAGGTCGTAGCGGGGGGTACAATGAGCAGTACTTC. Protein sequence: CSARGRSGGYNEQYF.

The V call is TRBV4-1, the J call TRBJ2-3; no clear D. The length of the CDR3 is 13 residues. Germline-derived CDR1 and CDR2 are MGHRA and YSYEKL. The V end lost 0 bases, the J end lost 2 bases, and 3 bases lay between the germline ends. The CDR3 DNA reads as TGCGCCAGCAGCCAAGAATACACAGATACGCAGTATTTT. The encoded protein is CASSQEYTDTQYF.

J is TRBJ2-1 and V is TRBV24-1; no clear D. This CDR3 comprises 14 residues. Trimming stripped 1 base from V and 3 bases from J, with 6 bases between. Germline V gene sequence: CDR1 KGHDR, CDR2 SFDVKD. The CDR3 region has the DNA TGTGCCACCAGTGATTTCACTATCTACAATGAGCAGTTCTTC. Residues: CATSDFTIYNEQFF.

A remark on this clonotype: The conserved closing phenylalanine or tryptophan is absent in this CDR3, likely reflecting a read error. The V and J genes are TRBV6-1 and TRBJ2-7; 8 bases are a match to TRBD1. V lost 4 bases and J lost 3; bases outside the gene matches: 5. The CDR3 totals 14 residues. Germline CDR1 and CDR2: MNHNS and SASEGT. CDR3 DNA sequence: TGTGCCAGCAGTGCCTCAGGACAGGGCTACGAGCAGTACTTG. It translates to CASSASGQGYEQYL.

The V and J genes are TRBV7-8 and TRBJ1-2; 7 nucleotides agree with TRBD1. The CDR3 consists of 16 residues. Trimming cost V 3 bases and J 0 bases; bases outside gene matches: 7. Germline CDR1 is SGHVS and CDR2 is FQNEAQ. CDR3 sequence (DNA): TGTGCCAGCAGCTTTACCCCGACAGGGCCTAACTATGGCTACACCTTC. Translating it yields CASSFTPTGPNYGYTF. The whole variable domain, filled in from reference TRBV7-8 and TRBJ1-2, reads GAGVSQSPRYKVAKRGQDVALRCDPISGHVSLFWYQQALGQGPEFLTYFQNEAQLDKSGLPSDRFFAERPEGSVSTLKIQRTQQEDSAVYLCASSFTPTGPNYGYTFGSGTRLTVV.

The chain is built from TRBV28 and TRBJ2-3, with 10 nucleotides matching TRBD2. Germline V gives CDR1 MDHEN, CDR2 SYDVKM. The CDR3 contains 18 residues. J gave up 2 bases and V 2 bases, and 10 bases lay outside the gene matches. The CDR3 spells CASSLPSGRFGHTDTQYF. The CDR3 region has the DNA TGTGCCAGCAGTTTACCTAGCGGGAGATTTGGGCACACAGATACGCAGTATTTT. Full variable domain (rest looked up from reference TRBV28 and TRBJ2-3): DVKVTQSSRYLVKRTGEKVFLECVQDMDHENMFWYRQDPGLGLRLIYFSYDVKMKEKGDIPEGYSVSREKKERFSLILESASTNQTSMYLCASSLPSGRFGHTDTQYFGPGTRLTVL.

V is TRBV20-1 and J is TRBJ2-7; the match to TRBD2 covers 11 bases. CDR1 and CDR2 (germline): DFQATT, SNEGSKA (reference sequence). Trimming at V came to 0 bases and at J to 4 bases, leaving 5 bases not matched to a gene. The length of the CDR3 is 15 residues. The CDR3 spells CSARDQLAGVYEQYF. For the CDR3, the DNA is TGCAGTGCTAGAGATCAACTAGCGGGGGTTTACGAGCAGTACTTC.

This clonotype showed up just a few times. The chain links TRBV20-1 to TRBJ1-6, with TRBD1 matching over 8 bases. The CDR3 has 13 residues. Germline V gene sequence: CDR1 DFQATT, CDR2 SNEGSKA (reference sequence). V was clipped by 2 bases and J by 7 bases; unmatched bases: 1. The CDR3 DNA is TGCAGTGCTAGACAGGGGGCAAATTCACCCCTCCACTTT. Amino acids: CSARQGANSPLHF.

The chain links TRBV5-6 to TRBJ2-7, with 9 bases lining up with TRBD2. V lost 4 bases to trimming and J lost 11 bases; unmatched junction nucleotides: 7. Germline CDR1 SGHDT, CDR2 YYEEEE. This CDR3 spans 12 amino acids. CDR3 nucleotides: TGTGCCAGCAGCCGTGAGGGACTAGCAGAGTACTTC. Translated, it gives CASSREGLAEYF.

This clonotype appeared a few times. This chain connects TRBV29-1 to TRBJ1-2; TRBD1 agrees at 8 bases. Germline-derived CDR1 and CDR2 are SQVTM and ANQGSEA. The V gene end was trimmed by 5 bases and the J gene end by 2 bases; junction bases not matched to a gene: 4. The CDR3 is 13 residues long. In DNA, the CDR3 is TGCAGCGTTCGGGACAGGCCCAACTATGGCTACACCTTC. It specifies CSVRDRPNYGYTF.

CDR3 in amino acids: CSAQTGGPKEYF. CDR3 nucleotide sequence: TGCAGTGCACAAACCGGAGGACCGAAGGAGTACTTC. The chain has TRBV20-1 and TRBJ2-5, with D tentatively TRBD2 (5 bases). The length of the CDR3 is 12 residues. Trimming took off 6 bases at V and 12 bases at J, with 20 bases between the two ends. Germline values: CDR1 DFQATT, CDR2 SNEGSKA (reference sequence).

The chain is built from TRBV20-1 and TRBJ1-1; 7 bases match TRBD1. The V gene's germline CDR1 is DFQATT and CDR2 SNEGSKA (reference sequence). This CDR3 region has 15 residues. The J segment lost 0 bases and the V segment lost 6 bases, leaving 10 bases of the junction unmatched. The CDR3 DNA reads TGCAGTGCCACGGCAGGGGGGAGTGTGAACACTGAAGCTTTCTTT. Translation gives CSATAGGSVNTEAFF.

The chain joins TRBV3-1 to TRBJ2-3; 12 bases map to TRBD2. Germline V gene sequence: CDR1 LGHDT, CDR2 YNNKEL (reference sequence). Trimming at V came to 1 base and at J to 10 bases, leaving 6 bases not matched to a gene. The CDR3 is made up of 15 amino acids. CDR3 DNA sequence: TGTGCCAGCAGCCAAGTCCCGACTAGCGGGAGTCCGCAGTATTTT. It translates to CASSQVPTSGSPQYF.